The text below deals with one T cell receptor beta chain. Its antigen is unidentified. Profiling relied on immunoSEQ multiplex PCR, and the TCRdb table lists in-frame clones only, not all of them. The table shows some 120,000 clones, with 80% to 90% occurring only once. The data were taken from a study of cytotoxic CD8 clonotypes in ibrutinib-treated CLL. Study as a whole: The patients, some eleven relapsed/refractory and 15 treatment-naive, included approximately 17 who were IGHV unmutated. Among patients, around 24 responded partially and 2 completely; some 15 then stayed remitted and around 12 progressed after median about six years. Study outcomes and limitations: A rise in clonality was seen at ibrutinib response, and a fall back toward baseline was seen at progression. At baseline, clonality was higher than in age-matched healthy donors and correlated with CD8+ counts.

The junction had 6 bases not matched to a gene; V was cut back by 3 bases and J by 9 bases. Germline V gene lookup returns CDR1 MGHRA and CDR2 YSYEKL. The length of the CDR3 is 13 residues. Material: PBMCs, obtained after 24 months of ibrutinib treatment. The source is a human donor with chronic lymphocytic leukemia. This chain links TRBV4-1 with TRBJ1-2, with 8 bases lining up with TRBD1. DNA of the CDR3: TGCGCCAGCAGCCACCAGGACAGGGCCAGCTACACCTTC. Protein sequence: CASSHQDRASYTF.